This T cell receptor (beta chain) is from a study of T-cell memory formation after mild COVID-19. The CDR3 is 18 amino acids. Germline lookup yields CDR1 SGHRS and CDR2 YFSETQ. Between the trimmed V and J ends, which lost 3 bases and 0 bases, there was a span of 16 bases. Of note for this clonotype: The antigen remains undetermined.

Libraries for TCRalpha and TCRbeta carried sample barcodes and unique molecular identifiers via 5'RACE. TCRdb re-derived calls from the 5' RACE reads in MiXCR, one entry per CDR3 protein. The data contain 100,000 to 150,000 distinct CDR3 sequences, about 5.9% of them seen just once; the ten biggest clones take up 2% to 2.5%. Study-wide points: The finding that pre-infection memory included some responding clones suggested that cross-reactive memory joined. Proof of SARS-CoV-2 specificity was absent for the second-wave clones that crested on day 37. Contracting CD4+ clones sat mainly in CM and EM; CD8+ in EMRA.

The sequenced material came from PBMCs or a T cell subset sorted from them (not recorded which). The chain has TRBV5-1 and TRBJ2-6; D unresolved. This receptor was obtained from an adult woman who had mild COVID-19 (a few samples of this study predate the infection). Cell type and time point are not known. The CDR3 loop is CASSSRTQSLSGANVLTF. The CDR3 DNA sequence: TGCGCCAGCAGCTCAAGAACACAGAGCCTCTCTGGGGCCAACGTCCTGACTTTC.